The 14 T cell receptor beta chains below come from one sample, sequenced in a study of blood T cells in healthy people across ages (dated by TCRdb to the mid-2010s). The library came from 5' RACE. Sequencing relied on an Illumina HiSeq 2500. A second PCR of roughly 7 to 11 cycles was performed with a sample-barcoded 5' primer and a J-beta primer mix. The raw public data were reprocessed by TCRdb itself: fastp quality trimming at Q25, MiXCR clonotype calling, in-frame beta chains only. Duplicate CDR3 protein sequences are folded into a single record with the most common DNA and genes. For this sample there are about 1.5 million distinct CDR3 sequences; less than 45% appear just once. The leading ten clones occupy about 4.1% of the sample. The source material was blood. The receptor source for this set is a woman between 18 and 30 years old in good health.

In this sample, this clonotype turned up once. This chain uses TRBV15 with TRBJ1-3; tentative D call: TRBD1 (5 bases). Germline values: CDR1 LNHNV, CDR2 YYDKDF (reference sequence). Trimming removed 5 bases from V and 2 bases from J, with 16 bases in between. This CDR3 has 16 residues. This chain's CDR3 is CATSGDGAKAGNTIYF. In DNA, the CDR3 is TGTGCCACCAGCGGTGACGGGGCGAAAGCTGGAAACACCATATATTTT.

The chain employs TRBV7-9 and TRBJ1-2, with D perhaps matching TRBD1 (5 bases). This CDR3 has 15 amino acids. Germline CDR1 SEHNR, CDR2 FQNEAQ (reference sequence). V lost 5 bases and J 2 bases, leaving 15 bases between the germline ends. CDR3 loop: CASSPQAGLNYGYTF. CDR3 sequence (DNA): TGTGCCAGCAGCCCCCAGGCGGGGCTCAACTATGGCTACACCTTC.

This chain joins TRBV9 and TRBJ2-1; D remains unclear. Germline loops: CDR1 SGDLS, CDR2 YYNGEE. The CDR3 is 13 residues long. With 4 bases removed from V and 9 bases from J, the gap between germline ends came to 14 bases. In nucleotides, the CDR3 is TGTGCCAGCAGCCCTCTAGTGTGGGGTGAGCAGTTCTTC. Translated, it gives CASSPLVWGEQFF.

This clonotype was observed a few times. This rearrangement joins TRBV6-5 to TRBJ2-1; 10 bases line up with TRBD2. In germline, CDR1 is MNHEY, CDR2 SVGAGI. After removal of 4 bases from V and 8 bases from J, the junction contained 11 bases not matched to a gene. The CDR3 consists of 16 residues. The CDR3 bases are TGTGCCAGCAGTTTCCTTCTAGCGGGAGCTCCAGATGAGCAGTTCTTC. Residues: CASSFLLAGAPDEQFF.

This clonotype has just a few counts. The chain links TRBV18 to TRBJ1-2, with D uncertain. Trimming cost V 6 bases and J 4 bases, with 18 bases left between them. Per the germline V gene, CDR1 is KGHSH and CDR2 is LQKENI. This CDR3 spans 15 amino acids. The CDR3 region is CASSLTWPLLYGYTF. CDR3 nucleotide sequence: TGTGCCAGCTCGCTTACTTGGCCACTTCTCTATGGCTACACCTTC.

The CDR3 sequence is CASAGVGEQYF. CDR3 bases: TGTGCCTCCGCAGGGGTAGGGGAGCAGTACTTC. The J gene is TRBJ2-5, the V gene TRBV6-6, with a weak D call TRBD1 (6 bases). CDR3 length equals 11 residues. The V gene's germline CDR1 is MNHNY and CDR2 SVGAGI (reference sequence). Deletions cut 11 bases from V and 11 bases from J, with 18 bases between.

Concerning this clonotype itself: This sequence may be a read error, since a much larger clone differs from it by one base. This chain uses TRBV12-3 or TRBV12-4 with TRBJ1-1, with D unclear. The CDR3 has 12 amino acids. V was cut by 10 bases and J by 5 bases, with 14 bases left in between. CDR3 in DNA: TGTGCCATTGGCGGGGAGCGGACTGAAGCTTTCTTT. Amino acids: CAIGGERTEAFF.

This clonotype was counted ten times or more. The J gene is TRBJ1-2, the V gene TRBV4-3, with TRBD1 identical over 7 bases. The germline gives CDR1 LGHNA, CDR2 YSLEER. The CDR3 is made up of 15 amino acids. V lost 1 base and J lost 3; bases outside the gene matches: 5. The chain's CDR3 is CASSQGWDRDYGYTF. In nucleotides, the CDR3 is TGCGCCAGCAGCCAAGGGTGGGACAGAGACTATGGCTACACCTTC.

The rearrangement links TRBV7-9 to TRBJ2-1; 7 nucleotides line up with TRBD1. Germline CDR1 SEHNR, CDR2 FQNEAQ (reference sequence). The junction had 6 bases not matched to a gene; V was cut back by 3 bases and J by 4 bases. The CDR3 is made up of 15 amino acids. The CDR3, as DNA: TGTGCCAGCAGCTTCCCAGGGACAGAGTACAATGAGCAGTTCTTC. Protein sequence: CASSFPGTEYNEQFF.

In its sample, this clonotype was seen a few times. V usage is TRBV28 and J usage is TRBJ1-2; TRBD1 might be the D (6 bases). The CDR3 extends over 13 amino acids. CDR1 is MDHEN, CDR2 SYDVKM, per germline. V was trimmed by 3 bases and J by 7 bases, leaving 12 bases between them. CDR3 DNA sequence: TGTGCCAGCAGTTTCGGGGGCGGGTCTGGCTACACCTTC. Translating gives CASSFGGGSGYTF.

In its sample, this clonotype was seen a few times. CDR3 nucleotide sequence: TGTGCCATCAGTGACGAAAGCTCCTATAATTCACCCCTCCACTTT. Protein sequence: CAISDESSYNSPLHF. The V and J genes are TRBV10-3 and TRBJ1-6, with D unclear. V was shortened by 3 bases and J by 0 bases, with 6 bases between the two germline ends. Germline-derived CDR1 and CDR2 are ENHRY and SYGVKD. This CDR3 has 15 residues.

This chain connects TRBV20-1 to TRBJ2-1, with D hard to call. Germline CDR1 and CDR2: DFQATT and SNEGSKA (reference sequence). Trimming took 3 bases from V and 9 from J, leaving 12 bases between them. The length of the CDR3 is 12 residues. This chain's CDR3 is CSASRRVGEQFF. The CDR3 DNA reads TGCAGTGCTAGCCGAAGGGTCGGTGAGCAGTTCTTC.

The chain is built from TRBV4-3 and TRBJ1-2; TRBD1 matches at 9 bases. The CDR3 has 16 amino acids. With V trimmed by 6 bases and J by 8 bases, 16 bases remained unmatched. In germline, CDR1 is LGHNA, CDR2 YSLEER. The DNA for the CDR3 is TGCGCCAGCAGTCCGGGACAGGGAGCTCCCCTCCGGGGCTACACCTTC. Its protein product is CASSPGQGAPLRGYTF.

In regard to this clonotype: At one end, the junction sequence differs from germline, possibly due to a read error. The V call is TRBV11-2, the J call TRBJ1-1; D is uncertain. From germline, CDR1 is SGHAT and CDR2 FQNNGV. The CDR3 runs 11 residues. CDR3: CTSSFSQEAFF. DNA of the CDR3: TGTACCAGCAGCTTTAGCCAGGAAGCTTTCTTT.